The text below deals with one T cell receptor (beta chain). Its antigen is not yet known. Nothing much larger sits one base from this clone, and base qualities are not available. In Seattle, one collaborating source enrolled patients while the infection was active and tracked those patients longitudinally over the course of disease. Collaborating institutions collected whole blood in K2EDTA tubes following their own protocols. For TCRbeta analysis, collaborators shipped samples in one of three forms: frozen whole blood, isolated PBMCs, or DNA extracted from either of those sample types. CDR1 and CDR2 are drawn from the germline V gene (reference sequence): WNHNN, SYGVQD. V sheds 8 bases and J sheds 3 bases, leaving 16 bases between their ends. The cysteine opens and the phenylalanine closes a CDR3 of 15 amino acids. Only the CDR3 DNA stays, 45 bases, in frame from base 1. This record belongs to a study of blood T cell repertoires in COVID-19 (dated by TCRdb to about 2020). Looking at the study overall: Samples covering the acute and convalescent phases of COVID-19 were provided by collaborators in the United States, Italy and Spain. The repertoires were released in a freely available public database meant as a resource for research on the immune response to SARS-CoV-2. A de-identified subject ID, COVID-19 status, age in years and sex were almost always included in the sample metadata. The samples were drawn from the first 160 participants of the ongoing ImmuneRACE study and from over a thousand subjects provided by 6 global collaborators. Where HLA class I and class II types were available, the types were taken from metadata supplied by the sample provider, not from assay-based typing. Subjects who had been exposed to COVID-19, were actively infected with it, or had recovered from it provided the deeply sampled blood TCRbeta repertoires that made up the dataset. The material from the prospective study consisted of cDNA or gDNA derived from T cells, B-cell-depleted T cells, or PBMCs. Beyond this particular receptor, the publication reports: Clinical and demographic metadata were provided uncurated, with the amount varying by source and participant.

TCRbeta CDR3 regions were amplified from genomic DNA using the immunoSEQ Assay, a bias-controlled multiplex PCR. Turning to the authors' computational methods: The number of nucleated cells in each sample was estimated from the amplification of reference gene primers within the assay. To quantify the absolute abundance of each unique TCRbeta CDR3 rearrangement, sequence reads were collapsed and filtered. For each sample, productive Simpson clonality was calculated by taking the square root of Simpson's diversity index across productive rearrangements. The table comes from immuneACCESS by way of TCRdb, which keeps in-frame sequences with V and J called. Part of the clones is missing from these tables; in studies checked, under half for an unresolved V gene and the rest for unknown reasons. The V and J calls and the clone size are those of that table, but D and trimming were determined from the DNA. Here the sample has 25,000 to 30,000 clones; 90% to 95% occur a single time. The top ten clonotypes cover about 0.8% of the sample.

Sample: peripheral blood. This sequence uses TRBV10-1 and TRBJ1-4; D gene: possibly TRBD1, on 6 matching bases. The source of this sequence is a woman between 70 and 85 years old with COVID-19, enrolled during active disease. The CDR3 loop reads CASAQGIGSNEKLFF. The DNA sequence is TGCGCCAGCGCCCAGGGGATCGGGTCTAATGAAAAACTGTTTTTT.